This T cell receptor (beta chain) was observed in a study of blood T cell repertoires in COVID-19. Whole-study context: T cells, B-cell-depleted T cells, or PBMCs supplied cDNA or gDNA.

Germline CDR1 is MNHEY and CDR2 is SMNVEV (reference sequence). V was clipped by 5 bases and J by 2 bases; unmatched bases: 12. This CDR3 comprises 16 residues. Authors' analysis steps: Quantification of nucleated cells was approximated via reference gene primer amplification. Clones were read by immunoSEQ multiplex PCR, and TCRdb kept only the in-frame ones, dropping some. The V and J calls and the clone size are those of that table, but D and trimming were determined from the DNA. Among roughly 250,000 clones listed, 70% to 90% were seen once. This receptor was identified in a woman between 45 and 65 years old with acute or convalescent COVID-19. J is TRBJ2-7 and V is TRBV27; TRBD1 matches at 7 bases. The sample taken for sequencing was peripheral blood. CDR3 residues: CASSPYHRDRTYEQYF. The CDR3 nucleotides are TGTGCCAGCAGTCCTTATCACCGGGACAGAACCTACGAGCAGTACTTC.